The T cell receptor beta chain under discussion was sequenced for a study of T cell responses to AZD1222 COVID-19 vaccine. Background on the study: Timing groups of about 4 and about 12 weeks for second doses were pooled.

TCRdb's copy holds only in-frame clones and misses some; the assay was immunoSEQ multiplex PCR. The data hold 110,000 to 150,000 clones, with about 92% observed a single time. As regards this clone: What it recognizes is unknown.

General study points: Variant regions that are unmutated are reportedly the target of nearly half of spike-specific TCRs. The study found Spike-specific TCR breadth and depth rose after two AZD1222 doses.

The CDR3 consists of 13 residues. V shed 4 bases and J shed 6 bases, with 12 bases lying between them. Germline CDR1 reads GTSNPN; CDR2 reads SVGIG (reference sequence). The V call is TRBV30, the J call TRBJ1-4, with TRBD1 as a possible D gene (5 bases). The specimen was peripheral blood, collected on day 0 of AZD1222 vaccination. The TCR sequence derives from an adult in good health. CDR3 sequence reads: CAWTGRFHEKLFF. The CDR3 nucleotides read TGTGCCTGGACAGGGAGGTTCCATGAAAAACTGTTTTTT.